The clone carrying this TCR beta chain showed up just a few times. The antigen remains undetermined. Germline loops: CDR1 MNHEY, CDR2 SVGAGI. The junction had 4 bases not matched to a gene; V was cut back by 4 bases and J by 3 bases. CDR3 size: 14 residues. The memory T cells were sequenced right after ex vivo isolation, without culture. Libraries were prepared by immunoSEQ multiplex PCR; TCRdb keeps only in-frame clonotypes and omits some of them. The table has more than 65,000 clones, roughly 85% seen once; the top ten hold over 0.45%. The record originates from a study of CD4 T cell repertoires in COVID-19. Study outcomes and limitations: Sharing of several most expanded SARS-CoV-2-reactive clonotypes across memory subsets suggested intraclonal diversification.

The input for sequencing was CD4+ T cells from peripheral blood, taken after recovery from COVID-19. This sequence joins TRBV6-5 and TRBJ1-2; 8 bases match TRBD1. The TCR was taken from a human donor who had COVID-19. CDR3 DNA: TGTGCCAGCAGTTCCTCACAGGGGGACTATGGCTACACCTTC. It codes for CASSSSQGDYGYTF.